Detailed here is one TCR beta chain. Method: immunoSEQ multiplex PCR; TCRdb's copy keeps in-frame clones and lacks some. The table has hundreds of thousands of clones, about four fifths seen once. This record belongs to a study of shared T cell receptors in the human thymus. In germline, CDR1 is LGHNA, CDR2 YNFKEQ. The CDR3 contains 16 residues. Trimming cost V 4 bases and J 9 bases; bases outside gene matches: 14. This sample was shared with a second study, whose subject was human thymus T cells.

V is TRBV4-2 and J is TRBJ2-1, with 8 bases that match TRBD2. The clonotype was recovered from a boy under three years old with a congenital heart defect. Sequenced: thymocytes. The CDR3, as DNA: TGTGCCAGCAGCCCCCCACTAGCGGAGACCAGAGGTGAGCAGTTCTTC. This translates into CASSPPLAETRGEQFF.